The 32 T cell receptor beta chains reported below all come from one sample, sequenced in a study of T-cell memory formation after mild COVID-19. One entry per CDR3 protein, called by TCRdb with MiXCR from the 5' RACE reads. The sample lists 75,000 to 90,000 distinct CDR3 sequences, approximately 14% seen once, with 25% to 35% in the top ten. Sequencing was done on a sample of PBMCs or a T cell subset sorted from them (not recorded which). All receptors come from an adult woman who had mild COVID-19 (a few samples of this study predate the infection). Cell type and time point are not known.

V and J are TRBV11-2 and TRBJ2-1; TRBD2 matches at 7 bases. V trimming: 5 bases; J trimming: 6 bases; junction bases outside the gene matches: 10. CDR1 is SGHAT, CDR2 FQNNGV, per germline. The CDR3 spans 15 residues. CDR3 sequence reads: CASSPWTRSGNEQFF. CDR3 bases: TGTGCCAGCAGCCCATGGACTAGGTCGGGCAATGAGCAGTTCTTC.

The chain recombines TRBV12-3 or TRBV12-4 with TRBJ2-3; no clear D. Between the trimmed V and J ends, which lost 6 bases and 6 bases, there was a span of 7 bases. The CDR3 has 11 residues. In nucleotides, the CDR3 is TGTGCCAGCAGGGGTGGGGATACGCAGTATTTT. The encoded protein is CASRGGDTQYF.

This clonotype was counted a few times. The chain employs TRBV6-2 or TRBV6-3 and TRBJ2-7, with 11 bases matching TRBD2. The length of the CDR3 is 15 residues. The V and J ends lost 6 bases and 4 bases, in that order; junction bases with no gene match: 8. Per the germline V gene, CDR1 is MNHEY and CDR2 is SVGEGT. The CDR3 reads CASSFGTSGAYEQYF. The CDR3 DNA sequence: TGTGCCAGCAGCTTTGGGACTAGCGGAGCGTACGAGCAGTACTTC.

This chain connects TRBV7-9 to TRBJ2-5; the match to TRBD2 covers 8 bases. Per the germline V gene, CDR1 is SEHNR and CDR2 is FQNEAQ (reference sequence). This CDR3 has 15 amino acids. J was trimmed by 3 bases and V by 5 bases; bases with no gene match: 8. The CDR3 bases are TGTGCCAGCAGCCCCCGCGGACTAGCTAAAGAGACCCAGTACTTC. This sequence encodes CASSPRGLAKETQYF. The whole variable domain, remainder taken from reference TRBV7-9 and TRBJ2-5, is DTGVSQNPRHKITKRGQNVTFRCDPISEHNRLYWYRQTLGQGPEFLTYFQNEAQLEKSRLLSDRFSAERPKGSFSTLEIQRTEQGDSAMYLCASSPRGLAKETQYFGPGTRLLVL.

This clonotype has only a few counts. The J gene is TRBJ2-3, the V gene TRBV29-1, with D perhaps given as TRBD1 or TRBD2 (5 bases each). CDR3 length: 13 residues. V shed 6 bases and J shed 0 bases, with 10 bases lying between them. The germline V gene encodes CDR1 SQVTM and CDR2 ANQGSEA. CDR3 nucleotides: TGCAGCGTCCGGGACGGGAGCACAGATACGCAGTATTTT. Translated: CSVRDGSTDTQYF.

The CDR3 reads CSALSFYEQYF. The CDR3 coding sequence is TGCAGTGCTCTTAGCTTCTACGAGCAGTACTTC. The V and J genes are TRBV20-1 and TRBJ2-7, with unresolved D. Germline V lookup: CDR1 DFQATT, CDR2 SNEGSKA (reference sequence). This CDR3 contains 11 residues. The V gene lost 5 bases and the J gene lost 3 bases, with 8 bases spanning the gap.

This clonotype was seen only a few times. This chain links TRBV19 with TRBJ2-3, with D unresolved. This CDR3 has 13 amino acids. The germline CDR1 and CDR2 sequences are LNHDA and SQIVND (reference sequence). Trimming removed 5 bases from V and 2 bases from J, with 8 bases in between. The CDR3 nucleotides are TGTGCCAGTAGTCTAACCCACACAGATACGCAGTATTTT. This translates into CASSLTHTDTQYF. The full variable domain, rest sourced from reference TRBV19 and TRBJ2-3, is DGGITQSPKYLFRKEGQNVTLSCEQNLNHDAMYWYRQDPGQGLRLIYYSQIVNDFQKGDIAEGYSVSREKKESFPLTVTSAQKNPTAFYLCASSLTHTDTQYFGPGTRLTVL.

The CDR3: CASKGGGNYEQYF. As DNA, the CDR3 is TGCGCCAGCAAAGGCGGGGGGAACTACGAGCAGTACTTC. This rearrangement joins TRBV5-1 to TRBJ2-7; 8 bases map to TRBD2. The trim removed 6 bases at V and 3 bases at J, leaving 5 bases unmatched. CDR3 length equals 13 residues. The germline V gene has CDR1 SGHRS and CDR2 YFSETQ.

This clonotype was seen ten or more times. The genes are TRBV4-2 and TRBJ2-7, with D possibly matching TRBD1 (5 bases). The V gene lost 4 bases and the J gene lost 3 bases, with 22 bases spanning the gap. This CDR3 is 17 amino acids long. The germline CDR1 and CDR2 sequences are LGHNA and YNFKEQ. Here the CDR3 reads CASSPLGEGARIYEQYF. CDR3 DNA sequence: TGTGCCAGCAGCCCTCTGGGTGAAGGGGCGCGTATCTACGAGCAGTACTTC.

This clonotype was recorded a few times. The chain carries TRBV7-9 and TRBJ2-1, with 9 nucleotides matching TRBD1. The CDR3 is 14 amino acids. Germline CDR1 SEHNR, CDR2 FQNEAQ (reference sequence). V was pared by 1 base and J by 8 bases, with 3 bases of the junction left unmatched. CDR3 region: CASSLGRTGDEQFF. CDR3 coding DNA: TGTGCCAGCAGCTTAGGTCGGACAGGGGATGAGCAGTTCTTC. Drawing the rest from reference TRBV7-9 and TRBJ2-1, the complete variable domain is DTGVSQNPRHKITKRGQNVTFRCDPISEHNRLYWYRQTLGQGPEFLTYFQNEAQLEKSRLLSDRFSAERPKGSFSTLEIQRTEQGDSAMYLCASSLGRTGDEQFFGPGTRLTVL.

V is TRBV20-1 and J is TRBJ2-1; no clear D gene. Germline assignment: CDR1 DFQATT and CDR2 SNEGSKA (reference sequence). The V and J ends lost 2 bases and 3 bases respectively, with 11 bases between them. The CDR3 contains 14 residues. CDR3: CSARKTPGYNEQFF. CDR3 DNA: TGCAGTGCTAGAAAGACCCCGGGCTACAATGAGCAGTTCTTC.

This clonotype has a handful of counts. This chain uses TRBV6-5 with TRBJ2-2; D remains ambiguous. Germline CDR1 and CDR2: MNHEY and SVGAGI. Trimming left V 3 bases short and J 4 bases short, with 9 bases between. This CDR3 is 14 amino acids long. CDR3 in DNA: TGTGCCAGCAGTTATGTTGAGGCCACCGGGGAGCTGTTTTTT. This encodes CASSYVEATGELFF.

This clonotype has only a few counts. This rearrangement joins TRBV12-3 or TRBV12-4 to TRBJ2-3; 7 positions match TRBD1. The CDR3 runs 14 residues. With V trimmed by 5 bases and J by 0 bases, 2 bases remained unmatched. This CDR3 reads CASSGTVSTDTQYF. As DNA, the CDR3 is TGTGCCAGCAGTGGGACAGTCAGCACAGATACGCAGTATTTT.

This clonotype was detected only a few times. This chain links TRBV4-1 with TRBJ2-5; D remains ambiguous. Germline CDR1 MGHRA, CDR2 YSYEKL. CDR3 length: 15 amino acids. V lost 3 bases and J lost 5, with 16 bases in between. The CDR3 DNA is TGCGCCAGCAGCCACCTCCTCGAAGGGTCGGAGACCCAGTACTTC. Its translation is CASSHLLEGSETQYF.

This clonotype was observed many times. V usage is TRBV12-3 or TRBV12-4 and J usage is TRBJ2-3; the D gene could be TRBD1 or TRBD2 (6 bases each). This CDR3 contains 14 residues. V dropped 6 bases and J dropped 3 bases, with 13 bases sitting between them. The CDR3 nucleotides are TGTGCCAGCAGAGAAGGGGGGAGAACAGATACGCAGTATTTT. Protein: CASREGGRTDTQYF.

The CDR3 protein is CASSSDRLTGELFF. As DNA, the CDR3 is TGCGCCAGCAGCTCCGACAGGCTCACCGGGGAGCTGTTTTTT. The chain couples TRBV5-1 to TRBJ2-2, with TRBD1 as a possible D gene (6 bases). Trimming cost V 3 bases and J 4 bases, with 10 bases left between them. The CDR3 is made up of 14 amino acids. CDR1 is SGHRS and CDR2 is YFSETQ in the germline V gene.

The table lists this clonotype with a few counts. The genes are TRBV27 and TRBJ2-3; TRBD1 aligns across 9 bases. The CDR3 totals 15 residues. Unmatched junction bases numbered 5, after V lost 5 bases and J lost 2 bases. Germline CDR1 is MNHEY and CDR2 is SMNVEV (reference sequence). This CDR3 reads CASSTYRGLTDTQYF. The DNA of the CDR3 is TGTGCCAGCAGTACTTACAGGGGGCTCACAGATACGCAGTATTTT.

This clonotype was recorded a few times. This chain links TRBV12-3 or TRBV12-4 with TRBJ2-1; D is perhaps TRBD1 (5 bases). The CDR3 has 11 residues. Trimming shortened V by 1 base and J by 16 bases, and 11 bases separated the two germline ends. This chain's CDR3 is CASSLGQRQFF. The CDR3 nucleotides are TGTGCCAGCAGTTTAGGACAGAGGCAATTCTTC.

This clonotype was seen only a few times. The rearrangement uses TRBV6-5 and TRBJ2-7; the D gene is possibly TRBD2 (5 bases). Germline values: CDR1 MNHEY, CDR2 SVGAGI. The CDR3 has 14 residues. The V and J ends lost 6 bases and 3 bases respectively, with 15 bases between them. CDR3 nucleotides: TGTGCCAGCAGCCGCCTTAAAGCGGACTACGAGCAGTACTTC. It codes for CASSRLKADYEQYF.

A few counts support this clonotype. The V and J genes are TRBV15 and TRBJ2-6; TRBD1 agrees at 9 bases. This CDR3 is built from 16 residues. Germline lookup yields CDR1 LNHNV and CDR2 YYDKDF (reference sequence). Trimming cost V 5 bases and J 0 bases; bases outside gene matches: 2. DNA of the CDR3: TGTGCCACCAGCTGGGACAGGGTCTCTGGGGCCAACGTCCTGACTTTC. Residues: CATSWDRVSGANVLTF.

This clonotype was counted once. The J gene is TRBJ2-3, the V gene TRBV12-3 or TRBV12-4; 14 positions agree with TRBD2. The CDR3 sequence is 19 residues long. With 3 bases clipped from V and 0 bases from J, the junction kept 8 bases outside the gene matches. The CDR3 region has the DNA TGTGCCAGCAGTTTGAGGGGACTAGCGGGGGTGACTAGCACAGATACGCAGTATTTT. This gives the protein CASSLRGLAGVTSTDTQYF.

This clonotype was observed at least ten times. The chain joins TRBV6-6 to TRBJ2-3; no clear D. From germline, CDR1 is MNHNY and CDR2 SVGAGI (reference sequence). Trimming took 2 bases from V and 6 from J, leaving 6 bases between them. This CDR3 has 12 residues. CDR3 in DNA: TGTGCCAGCAGTTACGGGGTGGATACGCAGTATTTT. Translation gives CASSYGVDTQYF.

This clonotype has just one count. V usage is TRBV4-1 and J usage is TRBJ1-2; 7 bases are shared with TRBD1. With V trimmed by 0 bases and J by 6 bases, 10 bases remained unmatched. There are 16 residues in the CDR3. Per germline, CDR1 MGHRA and CDR2 YSYEKL. This chain's CDR3 is CASSQDPQGVGDGYTF. Written as DNA, the CDR3 is TGCGCCAGCAGCCAAGATCCGCAGGGGGTGGGGGATGGCTACACCTTC.

This clonotype appeared a few times. The chain joins TRBV14 to TRBJ1-2; D remains unclear. Between the trimmed V and J ends, which lost 4 bases and 5 bases, there was a span of 11 bases. The CDR3 length is 13 residues. CDR1 and CDR2 (germline): SGHDN, FVKESK. CDR3 bases: TGTGCCAGCAGCCGCTCCCAGCAATATGGCTACACCTTC. It codes for CASSRSQQYGYTF.

The rearrangement links TRBV6-2 or TRBV6-3 to TRBJ2-7; 10 bases are a match to TRBD2. V lost 2 bases to trimming and J lost 4 bases; unmatched junction nucleotides: 2. Germline V lookup: CDR1 MNHEY, CDR2 SVGEGT. The CDR3 is 14 amino acids. The CDR3 bases are TGTGCCAGCAGTTACGGACTAGCGGATTACGAGCAGTACTTC. Protein sequence: CASSYGLADYEQYF.

The rearrangement uses TRBV7-9 and TRBJ2-1; 10 bases align to TRBD1. CDR1 is SEHNR and CDR2 is FQNEAQ in the germline V gene (reference sequence). V lost 5 bases and J lost 5; bases outside the gene matches: 15. There are 18 residues in the CDR3. DNA for the CDR3: TGTGCCAGCAGCCCTCCCCTCCCCCGGGACAGGGGTCACAATGAGCAGTTCTTC. It specifies CASSPPLPRDRGHNEQFF. Based on the CDR3 plus reference TRBV7-9 and TRBJ2-1, the full variable domain is DTGVSQNPRHKITKRGQNVTFRCDPISEHNRLYWYRQTLGQGPEFLTYFQNEAQLEKSRLLSDRFSAERPKGSFSTLEIQRTEQGDSAMYLCASSPPLPRDRGHNEQFFGPGTRLTVL.

The table lists this clonotype with a few counts. The J gene is TRBJ2-1, the V gene TRBV7-3; TRBD1 aligns across 8 bases. V was pared by 4 bases and J by 4 bases, with 6 bases of the junction left unmatched. The germline gives CDR1 SGHTA, CDR2 FQGTGA. The CDR3 runs to 15 residues. The CDR3 protein is CASSYGTGAYNEQFF. The CDR3 DNA reads as TGTGCCAGCAGCTACGGGACAGGAGCTTACAATGAGCAGTTCTTC.

This clonotype was counted a few times. The chain combines TRBV12-3 or TRBV12-4 with TRBJ2-3; 7 nucleotides match TRBD1. The CDR3 loop spans 15 amino acids. V trimming: 6 bases; J trimming: 0 bases; junction bases outside the gene matches: 6. The CDR3 DNA follows: TGTGCCAGCAGCCCAGGGGGAACTAGCACAGATACGCAGTATTTT. As protein: CASSPGGTSTDTQYF.

In this sample, this clonotype turned up a few times. This chain connects TRBV24-1 to TRBJ2-1; D may be TRBD2 (6 bases). The CDR3 has 15 amino acids. Trimming left V 5 bases short and J 4 bases short, with 14 bases between. Germline V CDR1 and CDR2: KGHDR, SFDVKD. The CDR3 DNA follows: TGTGCCACCAGTGCTGACAGCGGACTATACAATGAGCAGTTCTTC. It yields the protein CATSADSGLYNEQFF.

This clonotype has a handful of counts. The chain couples TRBV7-2 to TRBJ2-4; 8 nucleotides line up with TRBD1. From germline, CDR1 is SGHTA and CDR2 FQGNSA. The J segment lost 6 bases and the V segment lost 6 bases, leaving 7 bases of the junction unmatched. CDR3 length: 14 amino acids. The CDR3 DNA sequence: TGTGCCAGCAGGGACCGGGACAGGTCAAACATTCAGTACTTC. Translated, it gives CASRDRDRSNIQYF.

The rearrangement links TRBV5-5 to TRBJ1-2; D perhaps matches TRBD1 (6 bases). CDR1 is SGHKS and CDR2 is YYEKEE in the germline V gene (reference sequence). The V gene lost 1 base and the J gene lost 2 bases, with 12 bases spanning the gap. The CDR3 spans 15 residues. The DNA of the CDR3 is TGTGCCAGCAGCTTGACTAATACAGGGAACTATGGCTACACCTTC. This encodes CASSLTNTGNYGYTF.

The table lists this clonotype with a few counts. The genes are TRBV30 and TRBJ2-7; D perhaps matches TRBD1 (6 bases). This CDR3 is built from 13 residues. Per the germline V gene, CDR1 is GTSNPN and CDR2 is SVGIG (reference sequence). The germline V and J ends were trimmed by 2 bases and 6 bases, with 14 bases remaining between them. The CDR3 here is CAWSWSGASEQYF. In DNA, the CDR3 is TGTGCCTGGAGTTGGTCAGGGGCCTCCGAGCAGTACTTC.